The clone carrying this T cell receptor beta chain was counted a few times. No antigen is known for it. Expressed TCRB transcripts were sequenced, since all the RNA that had been isolated was reverse transcribed. Generated by immunoSEQ multiplex PCR, the TCRdb table keeps only in-frame clones and is missing some. The sample carries roughly 700,000 clones, 13% recorded once. Trimming removed 7 bases from V and 6 bases from J, with 14 bases in between. This CDR3 comprises 12 residues. Germline V gene sequence: CDR1 SQVTM, CDR2 ANQGSEA. This specimen comes from a study of beta chain features in type 1 diabetes. Points from the study as a whole: Within each of all four CD4+ subsets, Type 1 diabetes patients had TCRB CDR3s that were moderately but significantly shorter.

This TCR came from a man aged 18 to 29 with type 1 diabetes. Sequenced material: naive CD4+ T cells from blood. V gene TRBV29-1 combines with J gene TRBJ2-3, with D perhaps being TRBD1 or TRBD2 (5 bases each). CDR3 nucleotides: TGCAGCGCTAAGGGGACGTCGGATACGCAGTATTTT. This sequence encodes CSAKGTSDTQYF.